These 10 T cell receptor beta chains originate from one sample sequenced in a study of T cells expressing NK-cell markers. TCRdb reprocessed the 5' RACE reads; each CDR3 protein has one entry and no DNA is given. In all, the sample yields 120,000 to 150,000 distinct CDR3 sequences. Sequenced material: blood T cells: a sorted CD56 or NKG2C T cell subset, CD4+ or CD8+ T cells, or bulk PBMC T cells (not recorded which). All receptors come from a man between 18 and 29 years old in good health.

The chain has TRBV12-5 and TRBJ1-1. The CDR3 has 16 residues. Germline CDR1 is LGHNT and CDR2 is FRNRAP. CDR3 sequence: CASGTPTEIGETEAFF.

CDR3 sequence: CASSLEAGGDEKLFF. V usage is TRBV11-2 and J usage is TRBJ1-4; the TRBD1 assignment by TCRdb is unverifiable without DNA. The CDR3 runs to 15 residues. The germline V gene encodes CDR1 SGHAT and CDR2 FQNNGV. Drawing the rest from reference TRBV11-2 and TRBJ1-4, the complete variable domain is EAGVAQSPRYKIIEKRQSVAFWCNPISGHATLYWYQQILGQGPKLLIQFQNNGVVDDSQLPKDRFSAERLKGVDSTLKIQPAKLEDSAVYLCASSLEAGGDEKLFFGSGTQLSVL.

CDR3 loop: CSARDLSASSYNEQFF. V gene TRBV20-1 combines with J gene TRBJ2-1. This CDR3 has 16 amino acids. Germline V gene lookup returns CDR1 DFQATT and CDR2 SNEGSKA (reference sequence).

This sequence joins TRBV18 and TRBJ2-3; TCRdb lists TRBD2, though no DNA is available to test this call. This CDR3 has 16 residues. Germline V gives CDR1 KGHSH, CDR2 LQKENI. CDR3 loop: CASSPPGLATTDTQYF. The complete variable domain, with remaining parts taken from reference TRBV18 and TRBJ2-3, reads NAGVMQNPRHLVRRRGQEARLRCSPMKGHSHVYWYRQLPEEGLKFMVYLQKENIIDESGMPKERFSAEFPKEGPSILRIQQVVRGDSAAYFCASSPPGLATTDTQYFGPGTRLTVL.

The chain employs TRBV7-9 and TRBJ2-1; TCRdb picks TRBD1, but there is no DNA to check that call. The CDR3 sequence is 17 residues long. From germline, CDR1 is SEHNR and CDR2 FQNEAQ (reference sequence). CDR3 in amino acids: CASSLVSSGGWGLEQFF.

The chain combines TRBV12-3 or TRBV12-4 with TRBJ2-1. This CDR3 spans 17 amino acids. The CDR3 reads CASLLTFYGATNNEQFF.

J is TRBJ2-1 and V is TRBV5-1; without DNA, the TCRdb call of TRBD2 cannot be checked. The CDR3 loop spans 16 amino acids. CDR1 is SGHRS, CDR2 YFSETQ, per germline. CDR3 amino acids: CASSLLANSAYNEQFF.

The rearrangement joins TRBV6-1 to TRBJ2-2; TCRdb gives TRBD1 as the D gene, but with no DNA this cannot be confirmed. CDR3 length equals 13 residues. Per the germline V gene, CDR1 is MNHNS and CDR2 is SASEGT. The CDR3 region is CASSKGGTGELFF.

J is TRBJ2-7 and V is TRBV4-1. The CDR3 is made up of 13 amino acids. Germline values: CDR1 MGHRA, CDR2 YSYEKL. The CDR3 loop is CASSQASSYEQYF.

CDR3 residues: CASSLLGQGASDTQYF. The rearrangement uses TRBV7-2 and TRBJ2-3; the D call of TRBD1 rests on TCRdb alone, since no DNA is present to check it. CDR1 and CDR2 (germline): SGHTA, FQGNSA. The length of the CDR3 is 16 residues.